These T cell receptor beta chains were read from a single sample in a study of blood T cell repertoires in COVID-19. Sequencing was performed with immunoSEQ multiplex PCR; in TCRdb, only in-frame clones are kept and a portion is missing. The sample gives 200,000 to 250,000 clones, more than 65% of which show up once; roughly 4% is in the top ten. The source material was peripheral blood. Receptors originate from a woman aged 40 to 50 with active or convalescent COVID-19. Both conserved end residues are part of each CDR3. D genes are given only for firm matches. Rows may omit the clone size; those that give it use once, few, many or a size class.

d_gene: TRBD1; abundance: .; v_gene: TRBV7-7; j_gene: TRBJ2-5; len: 15; CDR3aa: CASSFGQGREETQYF; CDR3nt: TGTGCCAGCAGCTTCGGACAGGGGAGGGAAGAGACCCAGTACTTC
d_gene: .; abundance: .; v_gene: TRBV5-1; j_gene: TRBJ1-5; len: 15; CDR3aa: CASSLDGAGNQPQHF; CDR3nt: TGCGCCAGCAGCTTGGATGGGGCGGGCAATCAGCCCCAGCATTTT
d_gene: .; abundance: .; v_gene: TRBV5-1; j_gene: TRBJ2-3; len: 15; CDR3aa: CASSLVRGSTDTQYF; CDR3nt: TGCGCCAGCAGCTTAGTGCGGGGTAGCACAGATACGCAGTATTTT
d_gene: TRBD1; abundance: .; v_gene: TRBV19; j_gene: TRBJ1-6; len: 15; CDR3aa: CASSPGQGKNSPLHF; CDR3nt: TGTGCCAGTAGTCCGGGACAGGGAAAAAACTCACCCCTCCACTTT
d_gene: .; abundance: .; v_gene: TRBV25-1; j_gene: TRBJ2-2; len: 15; CDR3aa: CASSESRGITGELFF; CDR3nt: TGTGCCAGCAGTGAATCTCGGGGAATTACCGGGGAGCTGTTTTTT
d_gene: .; abundance: .; v_gene: TRBV9; j_gene: TRBJ2-7; len: 11; CDR3aa: CASSRGDKQYF; CDR3nt: TGTGCCAGCAGCCGCGGTGATAAGCAGTACTTC
d_gene: TRBD1; abundance: .; v_gene: TRBV5-4; j_gene: TRBJ2-4; len: 13; CDR3aa: CASSREGANIQYF; CDR3nt: TGTGCCAGCAGCCGTGAGGGGGCCAACATTCAGTACTTC
d_gene: .; abundance: .; v_gene: TRBV5-1; j_gene: TRBJ1-5; len: 15; CDR3aa: CASSLAGVGNQPQHF; CDR3nt: TGCGCCAGCAGCTTGGCAGGGGTGGGGAATCAGCCCCAGCATTTT
d_gene: TRBD1; abundance: few; v_gene: TRBV30; j_gene: TRBJ1-3; len: 14; CDR3aa: CAWRGDSTGNTIYF; CDR3nt: TGTGCCTGGAGAGGGGACAGCACTGGAAACACCATATATTTT
d_gene: TRBD1; abundance: .; v_gene: TRBV6-5; j_gene: TRBJ2-3; len: 13; CDR3aa: CASRRTGPDTQYF; CDR3nt: TGTGCCAGCAGACGGACAGGGCCAGATACGCAGTATTTT
d_gene: .; abundance: .; v_gene: TRBV10-3; j_gene: TRBJ1-2; len: 14; CDR3aa: CAISDSGQGYGYTF; CDR3nt: TGTGCCATCAGTGATTCCGGACAAGGCTATGGCTACACCTTC
d_gene: .; abundance: once; v_gene: TRBV5-4; j_gene: TRBJ1-2; len: 14; CDR3aa: CASSLDGEIYGYTF; CDR3nt: TGTGCCAGCAGCTTGGACGGGGAGATATATGGCTACACCTTC
d_gene: TRBD2; abundance: .; v_gene: TRBV30; j_gene: TRBJ2-1; len: 14; CDR3aa: CAWSVPSGGNEQFF; CDR3nt: TGTGCCTGGAGTGTCCCTAGCGGGGGAAATGAGCAGTTCTTC
d_gene: .; abundance: .; v_gene: TRBV6-1; j_gene: TRBJ1-4; len: 17; CDR3aa: CASSEERMKLTNEKLFF; CDR3nt: TGTGCCAGCAGTGAAGAAAGAATGAAGCTTACTAATGAAAAACTGTTTTTT
d_gene: .; abundance: once; v_gene: TRBV12-5; j_gene: TRBJ2-2; len: 14; CDR3aa: CASAMDRVDGELFF; CDR3nt: TGTGCTAGTGCCATGGACAGAGTCGACGGGGAGCTGTTTTTT
d_gene: TRBD1; abundance: .; v_gene: TRBV6-6; j_gene: TRBJ2-1; len: 14; CDR3aa: CASKGTGNYNEQFF; CDR3nt: TGTGCCAGCAAGGGGACAGGGAATTACAATGAGCAGTTCTTC
d_gene: TRBD2; abundance: few; v_gene: TRBV7-3; j_gene: TRBJ2-2; len: 17; CDR3aa: CASSLSTSGVNTGELFF; CDR3nt: TGTGCCAGCAGCTTAAGTACTAGCGGGGTGAACACCGGGGAGCTGTTTTTT
d_gene: .; abundance: .; v_gene: TRBV5-1; j_gene: TRBJ1-6; len: 15; CDR3aa: CASSLSGNGNSPLHF; CDR3nt: TGCGCCAGCAGCTTGTCAGGGAATGGAAATTCACCCCTCCACTTT
d_gene: TRBD2; abundance: .; v_gene: TRBV28; j_gene: TRBJ2-4; len: 18; CDR3aa: CASSFPRGRVAAKNIQYF; CDR3nt: TGTGCCAGCAGTTTTCCCCGGGGGAGGGTTGCAGCCAAAAACATTCAGTACTTC
d_gene: .; abundance: few; v_gene: TRBV27; j_gene: TRBJ1-1; len: 12; CDR3aa: CASSRESAEAFF; CDR3nt: TGTGCCAGCAGCCGCGAAAGCGCTGAAGCTTTCTTT
d_gene: .; abundance: few; v_gene: TRBV7-9; j_gene: TRBJ1-5; len: 14; CDR3aa: CASSLVGGNQPQHF; CDR3nt: TGTGCCAGCAGCTTAGTTGGCGGTAATCAGCCCCAGCATTTT
d_gene: .; abundance: .; v_gene: TRBV6-4; j_gene: TRBJ1-5; len: 15; CDR3aa: CASSQGQGLYQPQHF; CDR3nt: TGTGCCAGCAGTCAAGGGCAGGGTCTCTATCAGCCCCAGCATTTT
d_gene: TRBD2; abundance: .; v_gene: TRBV5-1; j_gene: TRBJ2-1; len: 16; CDR3aa: CASSSVSGGAYNEQFF; CDR3nt: TGCGCCAGCAGCTCAGTTAGCGGGGGGGCCTACAATGAGCAGTTCTTC
d_gene: TRBD2; abundance: .; v_gene: TRBV5-8; j_gene: TRBJ2-1; len: 17; CDR3aa: CASSWPGRLAVVNEQFF; CDR3nt: TGTGCCAGCAGCTGGCCCGGTCGGCTAGCGGTAGTCAATGAGCAGTTCTTC
d_gene: TRBD1; abundance: few; v_gene: TRBV20-1; j_gene: TRBJ1-1; len: 10; CDR3aa: CIGQGAEAFF; CDR3nt: TGCATTGGGCAGGGGGCTGAAGCTTTCTTT
d_gene: .; abundance: .; v_gene: TRBV7-3; j_gene: TRBJ2-3; len: 13; CDR3aa: CASSPELADTQYF; CDR3nt: TGTGCCAGCAGCCCAGAACTAGCTGATACGCAGTATTTT
d_gene: TRBD1; abundance: .; v_gene: TRBV19; j_gene: TRBJ1-1; len: 15; CDR3aa: CASRGTGRGNTEAFF; CDR3nt: TGTGCCAGTAGAGGGACAGGCCGAGGGAACACTGAAGCTTTCTTT
d_gene: TRBD1; abundance: .; v_gene: TRBV2; j_gene: TRBJ2-1; len: 14; CDR3aa: CASSRDRGYNEQFF; CDR3nt: TGTGCCAGCAGCCGGGACAGGGGATACAATGAGCAGTTCTTC
d_gene: .; abundance: once; v_gene: TRBV5-5; j_gene: TRBJ2-1; len: 14; CDR3aa: CASSLAGSYNEQFF; CDR3nt: TGTGCCAGCAGCTTAGCGGGTTCCTACAATGAGCAGTTCTTC
d_gene: TRBD1; abundance: .; v_gene: TRBV3-1/TRBV3-2; j_gene: TRBJ2-3; len: 15; CDR3aa: CASSQTTGRTDTQYF; CDR3nt: TGTGCCAGCAGCCAAACGACAGGGAGAACAGATACGCAGTATTTT
d_gene: .; abundance: once; v_gene: TRBV11-2; j_gene: TRBJ2-1; len: 15; CDR3aa: CASSARDTGLAEQFF; CDR3nt: TGTGCCAGCAGCGCCCGGGACACCGGTTTAGCTGAGCAGTTCTTC
d_gene: .; abundance: .; v_gene: TRBV7-5; j_gene: TRBJ1-5; len: 16; CDR3aa: CVRSLGDREGNQPQHF; CDR3nt: TGTGTCAGAAGCTTAGGGGACAGGGAAGGCAATCAGCCCCAGCATTTT
d_gene: TRBD1; abundance: .; v_gene: TRBV7-9; j_gene: TRBJ2-1; len: 14; CDR3aa: CASSLRTGFSEQFF; CDR3nt: TGTGCCAGCAGCTTGAGGACAGGGTTCAGTGAGCAGTTCTTC
d_gene: .; abundance: .; v_gene: TRBV20-1; j_gene: TRBJ2-1; len: 11; CDR3aa: CSASPREEQFF; CDR3nt: TGCAGTGCCTCCCCCCGGGAAGAGCAGTTCTTC
d_gene: .; abundance: .; v_gene: TRBV3-1/TRBV3-2; j_gene: TRBJ1-2; len: 14; CDR3aa: CASSQDRAGRGYTF; CDR3nt: TGTGCCAGCAGCCAAGATAGGGCAGGGCGCGGCTACACCTTC
d_gene: TRBD1; abundance: .; v_gene: TRBV2; j_gene: TRBJ2-2; len: 14; CDR3aa: CASRGTGDTGELFF; CDR3nt: TGTGCCAGCAGGGGGACAGGGGATACCGGGGAGCTGTTTTTT
d_gene: .; abundance: .; v_gene: TRBV5-4; j_gene: TRBJ1-2; len: 12; CDR3aa: CASSFSNYGYTF; CDR3nt: TGTGCCAGCAGCTTTAGCAACTATGGCTACACCTTC
d_gene: .; abundance: once; v_gene: TRBV19; j_gene: TRBJ1-2; len: 12; CDR3aa: CASRSVAYGYTF; CDR3nt: TGTGCCAGTAGGTCAGTTGCCTATGGCTACACCTTC
d_gene: TRBD1; abundance: .; v_gene: TRBV6-5; j_gene: TRBJ1-2; len: 12; CDR3aa: CASDDRGGGYTF; CDR3nt: TGTGCCAGTGATGACAGGGGCGGGGGCTACACCTTC
d_gene: .; abundance: .; v_gene: TRBV7-3; j_gene: TRBJ2-4; len: 17; CDR3aa: CASSLGRAEGLGNFQYF; CDR3nt: TGTGCCAGCAGCTTAGGAAGGGCGGAGGGCCTAGGAAACTTTCAGTACTTC
d_gene: .; abundance: few; v_gene: TRBV3-1/TRBV3-2; j_gene: TRBJ1-1; len: 15; CDR3aa: CASSASPGKDTEAFF; CDR3nt: TGTGCCAGCAGCGCCTCGCCCGGGAAGGACACTGAAGCTTTCTTT
d_gene: TRBD2; abundance: .; v_gene: TRBV25-1; j_gene: TRBJ2-1; len: 14; CDR3aa: CASSGPLAIHEQFF; CDR3nt: TGTGCCAGCAGTGGCCCACTAGCGATCCATGAGCAGTTCTTC
d_gene: .; abundance: .; v_gene: TRBV10-3; j_gene: TRBJ2-3; len: 17; CDR3aa: CAISEYGPSEMGDTQYF; CDR3nt: TGTGCCATCAGTGAGTACGGTCCTAGCGAGATGGGAGATACGCAGTATTTT
d_gene: TRBD2; abundance: .; v_gene: TRBV10-2; j_gene: TRBJ2-3; len: 16; CDR3aa: CASAGTSGSSTDTQYF; CDR3nt: TGCGCCAGCGCCGGGACTAGCGGCTCTAGCACAGATACGCAGTATTTT
d_gene: TRBD1; abundance: .; v_gene: TRBV3-1/TRBV3-2; j_gene: TRBJ1-5; len: 16; CDR3aa: CASSQTGGLGNQPQHF; CDR3nt: TGTGCCAGCAGCCAGACAGGGGGCTTAGGCAATCAGCCCCAGCATTTT
d_gene: TRBD1; abundance: few; v_gene: TRBV6-2/TRBV6-3; j_gene: TRBJ1-2; len: 14; CDR3aa: CASSYSGTVGGYTF; CDR3nt: TGTGCCAGCAGTTACTCGGGGACAGTCGGAGGCTACACCTTC
d_gene: .; abundance: .; v_gene: TRBV3-1/TRBV3-2; j_gene: TRBJ2-5; len: 15; CDR3aa: CASSQGSAGQETQYF; CDR3nt: TGTGCCAGCAGCCAAGGGTCCGCCGGCCAAGAGACCCAGTACTTC
d_gene: .; abundance: .; v_gene: TRBV19; j_gene: TRBJ2-3; len: 15; CDR3aa: CASSNRATSTDTQYF; CDR3nt: TGTGCCAGTAGTAATCGAGCGACGAGCACAGATACGCAGTATTTT
d_gene: TRBD1; abundance: .; v_gene: TRBV10-2; j_gene: TRBJ1-5; len: 16; CDR3aa: CASSDGWDRGNQPQHF; CDR3nt: TGCGCCAGCAGTGATGGATGGGACAGGGGCAATCAGCCCCAGCATTTT
d_gene: .; abundance: .; v_gene: TRBV11-2; j_gene: TRBJ1-2; len: 17; CDR3aa: CASSLEGKGLANYGYTF; CDR3nt: TGTGCCAGCAGCTTAGAAGGAAAGGGGCTGGCAAACTATGGCTACACCTTC
d_gene: .; abundance: once; v_gene: TRBV7-9; j_gene: TRBJ2-7; len: 11; CDR3aa: CASSRSSEQYF; CDR3nt: TGTGCCAGCAGCCGTAGTTCCGAGCAGTACTTC
d_gene: .; abundance: .; v_gene: TRBV10-2; j_gene: TRBJ1-5; len: 14; CDR3aa: CASSVRAGNQPQHF; CDR3nt: TGCGCCAGCAGTGTGCGGGCAGGCAATCAGCCCCAGCATTTT
d_gene: TRBD1; abundance: .; v_gene: TRBV5-4; j_gene: TRBJ1-1; len: 17; CDR3aa: CASSLFDRGIMNTEAFF; CDR3nt: TGTGCCAGCAGCTTATTTGACAGGGGGATCATGAACACTGAAGCTTTCTTT
d_gene: TRBD1; abundance: .; v_gene: TRBV5-1; j_gene: TRBJ1-2; len: 14; CDR3aa: CASSSAQGEDGYTF; CDR3nt: TGCGCCAGCAGCTCCGCACAGGGGGAGGATGGCTACACCTTC
d_gene: .; abundance: .; v_gene: TRBV18; j_gene: TRBJ1-1; len: 13; CDR3aa: CASARDRNTEAFF; CDR3nt: TGTGCCAGCGCCCGAGACAGGAACACTGAAGCTTTCTTT
d_gene: TRBD1; abundance: .; v_gene: TRBV5-4; j_gene: TRBJ1-2; len: 12; CDR3aa: CASRTGGGGYTF; CDR3nt: TGTGCCAGCAGGACAGGGGGGGGTGGCTACACCTTC
d_gene: .; abundance: .; v_gene: TRBV4-2; j_gene: TRBJ2-7; len: 14; CDR3aa: CASSHVGQGYEQYF; CDR3nt: TGTGCCAGCAGCCATGTAGGGCAGGGTTACGAGCAGTACTTC
d_gene: TRBD1; abundance: .; v_gene: TRBV6-5; j_gene: TRBJ1-5; len: 15; CDR3aa: CASRLTGGLGQPQHF; CDR3nt: TGTGCCAGCAGACTCACAGGGGGCTTGGGTCAGCCCCAGCATTTT
d_gene: .; abundance: .; v_gene: TRBV11-2; j_gene: TRBJ1-2; len: 13; CDR3aa: CASGAAETGGYTF; CDR3nt: TGTGCCAGCGGCGCTGCGGAAACCGGCGGCTACACCTTC